The 12 T cell receptor beta chains presented below share a single source sample, sequenced in a study of blood T cell repertoires in COVID-19. Produced via immunoSEQ multiplex PCR; TCRdb's table is partial and in-frame only. This sample has around 250,000 clones, with about nine tenths found just once. The sequencing input was PBMCs or T cells enriched from blood (not recorded which). These receptors all stem from a human donor in a cohort exposed to, infected with or recovered from COVID-19 (not recorded which). The donor label of this sample is uncertain.

This chain uses TRBV11-2 with TRBJ1-2; 9 bases fit TRBD1. Germline V gene lookup returns CDR1 SGHAT and CDR2 FQNNGV. This CDR3 region has 15 residues. The trim removed 5 bases at V and 4 bases at J, leaving 8 bases unmatched. CDR3: CASSAYRGRSYGYTF. CDR3 sequence (DNA): TGTGCCAGCAGCGCCTACAGGGGGCGCTCCTATGGCTACACCTTC.

The CDR3 nucleotides read TGTGCCAGCAGCCCCGGATCCAGGGGAGCTAACTATGGCTACACCTTC. Its protein is CASSPGSRGANYGYTF. The V call is TRBV11-2, the J call TRBJ1-2, with D maybe TRBD1 (6 bases). The CDR3 is 16 amino acids. V was pared by 5 bases and J by 0 bases, with 16 bases between. The germline V gene encodes CDR1 SGHAT and CDR2 FQNNGV.

The V and J genes are TRBV2 and TRBJ2-7, with a possible D match to TRBD1 (7 bases). This CDR3 comprises 16 residues. V lost 3 bases and J 3 bases, leaving 18 bases between the germline ends. Per the germline V gene, CDR1 is SNHLY and CDR2 is FYNNEI. CDR3 amino acids: CASSDGGGPKVYEQYF. CDR3 nucleotides: TGTGCCAGCAGTGACGGAGGGGGCCCTAAGGTCTACGAGCAGTACTTC.

V is TRBV3-1 (or the pseudogene TRBV3-2) and J is TRBJ2-7, with 10 bases lining up with TRBD2. The CDR3 totals 15 residues. Unmatched junction bases numbered 8, after V lost 4 bases and J lost 5 bases. The germline V gene has CDR1 LGHDT and CDR2 YNNKEL (reference sequence). CDR3 sequence (DNA): TGTGCCAGCAGCCCACTAGCGGGGAATCTCGACGAGCAGTACTTC. This translates into CASSPLAGNLDEQYF.

The chain recombines TRBV19 with TRBJ1-4; maybe TRBD1 (6 bases). CDR3 length: 15 residues. Trimming shortened V by 5 bases and J by 4 bases, and 14 bases separated the two germline ends. CDR1 and CDR2 from the germline V gene are LNHDA and SQIVND (reference sequence). The CDR3 region is CASSVETGYNEKLFF. The CDR3 DNA reads TGTGCCAGTAGTGTGGAGACAGGCTATAATGAAAAACTGTTTTTT.

V gene TRBV5-4 combines with J gene TRBJ1-1; TRBD1 is a possible D gene (5 bases). The CDR3 is 14 amino acids. V was trimmed by 4 bases and J by 4 bases, leaving 14 bases between them. The V gene's germline CDR1 is SGHNT and CDR2 YYREEE (reference sequence). As DNA, the CDR3 is TGTGCCAGCAGCCCCTCCGGCGGGGCCACTGAAGCTTTCTTT. Encoded protein: CASSPSGGATEAFF.

CDR3 DNA sequence: TGTGCCAGTAAACTCGACAGGGAGCGGGAGACCCAGTACTTC. This sequence encodes CASKLDRERETQYF. The chain links TRBV19 to TRBJ2-5, with 7 bases fitting TRBD1. Trimming at V came to 7 bases and at J to 5 bases, leaving 10 bases not matched to a gene. The CDR3 is made up of 14 amino acids. Germline V gives CDR1 LNHDA, CDR2 SQIVND (reference sequence).

The table lists this clone with a count of one. This sequence joins TRBV9 and TRBJ1-3; 11 bases align to TRBD1. The CDR3 is 17 amino acids. After removal of 4 bases from V and 4 bases from J, the junction contained 10 bases not matched to a gene. Germline lookup yields CDR1 SGDLS and CDR2 YYNGEE. DNA of the CDR3: TGTGCCAGCAGCTCGAGGACAGGGGGCGTCGCGGGAAACACCATATATTTT. Protein sequence: CASSSRTGGVAGNTIYF.

The V and J genes are TRBV27 and TRBJ2-7, with TRBD2 matching over 11 bases. This CDR3 has 16 amino acids. The germline V gene has CDR1 MNHEY and CDR2 SMNVEV (reference sequence). The trim removed 2 bases at V and 3 bases at J, leaving 6 bases unmatched. CDR3 residues: CASSLSRLAGGYEQYF. In DNA, the CDR3 is TGTGCCAGCAGTTTAAGTAGGCTAGCGGGAGGCTACGAGCAGTACTTC.

The rearrangement uses TRBV9 and TRBJ2-3, with unresolved D. V was cut by 0 bases and J by 0 bases, with 8 bases left in between. From germline, CDR1 is SGDLS and CDR2 YYNGEE. The CDR3 length is 15 residues. CDR3 sequence: CASSVARSSTDTQYF. In nucleotides, the CDR3 is TGTGCCAGCAGCGTAGCGCGGTCGAGCACAGATACGCAGTATTTT.

The chain recombines TRBV9 with TRBJ1-4, with D possibly matching TRBD1 (5 bases). Germline V gene sequence: CDR1 SGDLS, CDR2 YYNGEE. V dropped 5 bases and J dropped 1 base, with 15 bases sitting between them. The CDR3 extends over 16 amino acids. CDR3 sequence (DNA): TGTGCCAGCAGTCGTCGACAGACCTTAACTAATGAAAAACTGTTTTTT. Translation: CASSRRQTLTNEKLFF.

The chain is built from TRBV6-5 and TRBJ1-2, with no clear D. Trimming pared 8 bases from V and 1 base from J, leaving 11 bases between. This CDR3 comprises 13 residues. Per germline, CDR1 MNHEY and CDR2 SVGAGI. As DNA, the CDR3 is TGTGCCAGCCTCCGAGCGGATAACTATGGCTACACCTTC. Protein: CASLRADNYGYTF.